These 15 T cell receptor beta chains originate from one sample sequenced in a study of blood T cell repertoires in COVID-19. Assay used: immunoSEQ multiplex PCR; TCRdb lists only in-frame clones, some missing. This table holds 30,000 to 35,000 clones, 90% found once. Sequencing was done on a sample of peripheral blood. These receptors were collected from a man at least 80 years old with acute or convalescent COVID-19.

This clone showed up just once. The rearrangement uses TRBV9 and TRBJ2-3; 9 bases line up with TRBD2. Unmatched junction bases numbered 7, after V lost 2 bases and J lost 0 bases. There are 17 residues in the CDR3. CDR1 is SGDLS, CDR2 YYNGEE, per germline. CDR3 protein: CASSVLAGAASTDTQYF. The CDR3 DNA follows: TGTGCCAGCAGCGTTTTAGCGGGAGCCGCTAGCACAGATACGCAGTATTTT.

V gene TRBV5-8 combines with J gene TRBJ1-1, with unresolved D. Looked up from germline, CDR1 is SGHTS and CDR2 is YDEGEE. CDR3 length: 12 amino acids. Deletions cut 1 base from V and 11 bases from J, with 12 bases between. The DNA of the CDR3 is TGTGCCAGCAGCTTGCTGAGGGTTGGGGCTTTCTTT. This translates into CASSLLRVGAFF.

This chain's CDR3 is CASSQTSGGPPGETQYF. Here the CDR3 DNA reads TGTGCCAGCAGTCAGACTAGCGGGGGGCCTCCAGGAGAGACCCAGTACTTC. This chain joins TRBV3-1 (or the pseudogene TRBV3-2) and TRBJ2-5, with 13 positions matching TRBD2. Trimming cost V 6 bases and J 4 bases; bases outside gene matches: 11. The CDR3 is 17 residues long. The germline CDR1 and CDR2 sequences are LGHDT and YNNKEL (reference sequence).

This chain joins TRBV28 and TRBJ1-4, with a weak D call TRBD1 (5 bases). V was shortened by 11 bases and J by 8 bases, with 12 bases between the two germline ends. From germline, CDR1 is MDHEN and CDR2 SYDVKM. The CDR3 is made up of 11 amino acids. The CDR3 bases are TGTGCCGCGGGGGGATGGGAAAAACTGTTTTTT. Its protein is CAAGGWEKLFF.

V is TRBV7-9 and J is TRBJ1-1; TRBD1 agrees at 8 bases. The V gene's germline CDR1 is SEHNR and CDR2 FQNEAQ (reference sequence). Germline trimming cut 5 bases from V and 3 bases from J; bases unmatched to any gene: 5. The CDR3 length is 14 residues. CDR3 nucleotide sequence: TGTGCCAGCAGCCGGACAGGGTGGGACACTGAAGCTTTCTTT. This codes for CASSRTGWDTEAFF.

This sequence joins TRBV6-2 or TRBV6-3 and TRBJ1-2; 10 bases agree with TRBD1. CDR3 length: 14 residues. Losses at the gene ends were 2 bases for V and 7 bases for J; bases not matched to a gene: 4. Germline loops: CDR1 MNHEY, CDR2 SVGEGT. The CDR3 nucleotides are TGTGCCAGCAGTTACGACGACAGGGGGCTTGGCTACACCTTC. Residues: CASSYDDRGLGYTF.

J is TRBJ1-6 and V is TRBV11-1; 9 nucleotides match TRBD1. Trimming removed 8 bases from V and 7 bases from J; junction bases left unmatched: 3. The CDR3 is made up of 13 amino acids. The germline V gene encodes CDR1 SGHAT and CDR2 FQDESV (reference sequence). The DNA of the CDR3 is TGTGCCAGCGGGACAGGGTACAATTCACCCCTCCACTTT. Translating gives CASGTGYNSPLHF.

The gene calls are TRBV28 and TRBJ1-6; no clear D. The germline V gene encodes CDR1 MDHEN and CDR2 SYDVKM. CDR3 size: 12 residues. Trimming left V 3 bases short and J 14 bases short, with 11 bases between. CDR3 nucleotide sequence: TGTGCCAGCAGTTTCCCAAACTCGGCCCTCCACTTT. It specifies CASSFPNSALHF.

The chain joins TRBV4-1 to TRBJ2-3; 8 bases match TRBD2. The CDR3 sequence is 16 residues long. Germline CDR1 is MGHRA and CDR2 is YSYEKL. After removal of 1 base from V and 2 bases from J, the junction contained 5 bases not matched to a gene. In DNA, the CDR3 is TGCGCCAGCAGCCAAGGCCCTAGCGGGTACACAGATACGCAGTATTTT. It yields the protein CASSQGPSGYTDTQYF.

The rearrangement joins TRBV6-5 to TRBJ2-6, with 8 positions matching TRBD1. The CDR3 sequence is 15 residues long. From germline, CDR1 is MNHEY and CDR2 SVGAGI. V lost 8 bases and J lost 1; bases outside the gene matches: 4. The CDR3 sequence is CASPNRGSGANVLTF. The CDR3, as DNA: TGTGCCAGCCCTAACAGGGGGTCTGGGGCCAACGTCCTGACTTTC.

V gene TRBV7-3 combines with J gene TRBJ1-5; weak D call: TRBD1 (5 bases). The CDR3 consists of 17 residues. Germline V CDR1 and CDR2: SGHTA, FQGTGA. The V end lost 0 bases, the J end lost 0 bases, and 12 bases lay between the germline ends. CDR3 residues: CASSLTQTAHSNQPQHF. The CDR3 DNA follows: TGTGCCAGCAGCTTAACTCAGACAGCGCATAGCAATCAGCCCCAGCATTTT.

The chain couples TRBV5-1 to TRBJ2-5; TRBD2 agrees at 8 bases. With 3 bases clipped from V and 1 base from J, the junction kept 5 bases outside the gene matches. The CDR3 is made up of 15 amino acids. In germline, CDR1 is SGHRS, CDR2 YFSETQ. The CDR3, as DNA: TGCGCCAGCAGCTCCCAGACTAGCGCCCAAGAGACCCAGTACTTC. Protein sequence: CASSSQTSAQETQYF.

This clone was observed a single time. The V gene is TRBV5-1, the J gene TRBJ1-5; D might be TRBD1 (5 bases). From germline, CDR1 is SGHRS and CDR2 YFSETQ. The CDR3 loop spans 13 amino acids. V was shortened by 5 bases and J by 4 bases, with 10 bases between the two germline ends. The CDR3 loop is CASRQELNQPQHF. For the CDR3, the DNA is TGCGCCAGCAGACAGGAACTGAATCAGCCCCAGCATTTT. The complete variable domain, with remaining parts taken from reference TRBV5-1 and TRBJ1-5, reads KAGVTQTPRYLIKTRGQQVTLSCSPISGHRSVSWYQQTPGQGLQFLFEYFSETQRNKGNFPGRFSGRQFSNSRSEMNVSTLELGDSALYLCASRQELNQPQHFGDGTRLSIL.

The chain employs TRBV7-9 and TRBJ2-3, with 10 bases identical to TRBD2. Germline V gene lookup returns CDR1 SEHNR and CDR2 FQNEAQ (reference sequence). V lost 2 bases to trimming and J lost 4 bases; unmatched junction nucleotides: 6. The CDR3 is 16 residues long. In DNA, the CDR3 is TGTGCCAGCAGCTTATTGAGCGGGGGGGCCGCAGATACGCAGTATTTT. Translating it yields CASSLLSGGAADTQYF.

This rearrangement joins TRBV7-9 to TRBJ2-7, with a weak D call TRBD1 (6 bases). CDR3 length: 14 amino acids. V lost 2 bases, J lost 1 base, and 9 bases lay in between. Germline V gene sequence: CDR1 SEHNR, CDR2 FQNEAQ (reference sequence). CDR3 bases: TGTGCCAGCAGCTTACAGGGGTCATCCTACGAGCAGTACTTC. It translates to CASSLQGSSYEQYF.